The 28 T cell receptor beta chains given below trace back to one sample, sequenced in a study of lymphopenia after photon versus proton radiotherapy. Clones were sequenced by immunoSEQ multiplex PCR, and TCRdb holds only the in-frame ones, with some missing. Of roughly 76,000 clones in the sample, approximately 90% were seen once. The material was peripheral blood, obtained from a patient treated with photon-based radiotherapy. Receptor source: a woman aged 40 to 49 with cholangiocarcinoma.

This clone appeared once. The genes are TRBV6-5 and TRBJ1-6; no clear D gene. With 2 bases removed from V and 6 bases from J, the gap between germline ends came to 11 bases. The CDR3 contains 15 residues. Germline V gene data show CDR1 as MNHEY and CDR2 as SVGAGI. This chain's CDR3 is CASSYTPESNSPLHF. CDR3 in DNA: TGTGCCAGCAGTTACACGCCGGAAAGTAATTCACCCCTCCACTTT.

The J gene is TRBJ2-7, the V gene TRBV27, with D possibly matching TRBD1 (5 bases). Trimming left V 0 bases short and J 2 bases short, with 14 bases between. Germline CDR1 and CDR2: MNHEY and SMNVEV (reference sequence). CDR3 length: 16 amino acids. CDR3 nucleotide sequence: TGTGCCAGCAGTTTATCTCCCACAGGCGCTACCTACGAGCAGTACTTC. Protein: CASSLSPTGATYEQYF.

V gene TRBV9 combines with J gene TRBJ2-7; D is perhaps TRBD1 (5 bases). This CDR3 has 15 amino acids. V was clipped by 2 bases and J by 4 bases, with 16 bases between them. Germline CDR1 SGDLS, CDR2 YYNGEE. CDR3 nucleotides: TGTGCCAGCAGCGTCACAGGTTCCGGATTTTACGAGCAGTACTTC. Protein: CASSVTGSGFYEQYF.

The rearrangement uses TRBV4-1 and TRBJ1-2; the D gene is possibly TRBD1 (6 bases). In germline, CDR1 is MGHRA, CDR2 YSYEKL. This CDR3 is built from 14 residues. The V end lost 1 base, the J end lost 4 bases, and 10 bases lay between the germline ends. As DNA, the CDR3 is TGCGCCAGCAGCCAAGTAGGGGGTGGCTATGGCTACACCTTC. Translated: CASSQVGGGYGYTF.

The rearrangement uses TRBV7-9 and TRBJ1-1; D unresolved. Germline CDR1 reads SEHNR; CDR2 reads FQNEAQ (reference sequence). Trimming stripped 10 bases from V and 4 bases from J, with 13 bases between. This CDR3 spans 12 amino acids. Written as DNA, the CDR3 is TGTGCCATCTGGTCCGAGGTCACTGAAGCTTTCTTT. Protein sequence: CAIWSEVTEAFF.

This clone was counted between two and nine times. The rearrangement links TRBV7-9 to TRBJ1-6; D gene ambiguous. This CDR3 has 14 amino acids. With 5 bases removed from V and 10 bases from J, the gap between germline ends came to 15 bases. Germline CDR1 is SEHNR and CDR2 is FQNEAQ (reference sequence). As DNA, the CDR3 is TGTGCCAGCAGCCGAGCCACGGCCGGCTCACCCCTCCACTTT. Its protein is CASSRATAGSPLHF.

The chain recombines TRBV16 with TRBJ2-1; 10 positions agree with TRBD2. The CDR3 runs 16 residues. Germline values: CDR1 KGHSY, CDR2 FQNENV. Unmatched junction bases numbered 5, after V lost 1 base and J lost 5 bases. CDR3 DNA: TGTGCCAGCAGCCAATTCCACAGCGGGGGGGACAATGAGCAGTTCTTC. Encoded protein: CASSQFHSGGDNEQFF.

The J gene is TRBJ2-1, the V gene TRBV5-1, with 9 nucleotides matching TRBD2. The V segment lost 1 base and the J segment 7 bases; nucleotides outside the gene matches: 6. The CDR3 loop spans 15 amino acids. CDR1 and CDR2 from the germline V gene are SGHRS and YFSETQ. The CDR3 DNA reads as TGCGCCAGCAGCTTGTCGGCGGGGGGGCGTAATGAGCAGTTCTTC. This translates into CASSLSAGGRNEQFF.

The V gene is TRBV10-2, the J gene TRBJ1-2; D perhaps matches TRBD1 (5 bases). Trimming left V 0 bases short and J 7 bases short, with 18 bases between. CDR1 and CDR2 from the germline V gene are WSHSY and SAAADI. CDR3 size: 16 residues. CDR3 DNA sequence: TGCGCCAGCAGTGAGTCGCGAACGCCCAGGGCCTCTGGCTACACCTTC. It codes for CASSESRTPRASGYTF.

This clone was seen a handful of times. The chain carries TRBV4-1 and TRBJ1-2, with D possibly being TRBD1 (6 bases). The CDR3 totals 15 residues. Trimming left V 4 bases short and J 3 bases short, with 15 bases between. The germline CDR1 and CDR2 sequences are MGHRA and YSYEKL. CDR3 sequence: CASSLEQGSDYGYTF. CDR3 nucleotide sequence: TGCGCCAGCAGCCTTGAACAGGGATCCGACTATGGCTACACCTTC.

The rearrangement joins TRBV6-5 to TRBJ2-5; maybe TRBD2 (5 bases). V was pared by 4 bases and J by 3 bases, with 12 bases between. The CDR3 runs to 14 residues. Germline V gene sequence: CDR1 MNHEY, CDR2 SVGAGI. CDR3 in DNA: TGTGCCAGCAGTTCCGTTACTAGAAAAGAGACCCAGTACTTC. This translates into CASSSVTRKETQYF.

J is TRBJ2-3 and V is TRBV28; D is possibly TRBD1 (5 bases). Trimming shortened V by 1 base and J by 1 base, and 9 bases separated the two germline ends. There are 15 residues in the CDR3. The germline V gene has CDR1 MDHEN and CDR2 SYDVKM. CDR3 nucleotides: TGTGCCAGCAGTTTATCGTGGGGCCGCACAGATACGCAGTATTTT. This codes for CASSLSWGRTDTQYF.

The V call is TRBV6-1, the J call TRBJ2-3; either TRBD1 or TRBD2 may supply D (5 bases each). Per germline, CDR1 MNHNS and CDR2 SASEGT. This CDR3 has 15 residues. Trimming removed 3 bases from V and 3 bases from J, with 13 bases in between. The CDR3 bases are TGTGCCAGCAGTGAGCCCGGGGCTGGAACAGATACGCAGTATTTT. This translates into CASSEPGAGTDTQYF.

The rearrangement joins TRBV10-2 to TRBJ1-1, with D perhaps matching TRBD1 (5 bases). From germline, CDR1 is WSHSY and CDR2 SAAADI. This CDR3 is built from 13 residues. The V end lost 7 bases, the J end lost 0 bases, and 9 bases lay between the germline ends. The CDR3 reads CASKGRMNTEAFF. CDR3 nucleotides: TGCGCCAGCAAGGGACGGATGAACACTGAAGCTTTCTTT.

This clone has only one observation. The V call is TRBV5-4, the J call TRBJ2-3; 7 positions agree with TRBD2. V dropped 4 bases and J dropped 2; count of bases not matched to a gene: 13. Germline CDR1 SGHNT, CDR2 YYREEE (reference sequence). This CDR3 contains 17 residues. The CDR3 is CASSRELAGETTDTQYF. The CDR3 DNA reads TGTGCCAGCAGCCGGGAACTTGCGGGGGAGACCACAGATACGCAGTATTTT. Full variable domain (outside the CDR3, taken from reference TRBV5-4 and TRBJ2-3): ETGVTQSPTHLIKTRGQQVTLRCSSQSGHNTVSWYQQALGQGPQFIFQYYREEENGRGNFPPRFSGLQFPNYSSELNVNALELDDSALYLCASSRELAGETTDTQYFGPGTRLTVL.

This CDR3 reads CASRATGASGNTIYF. The CDR3 DNA follows: TGTGCCAGCAGAGCAACAGGAGCCTCTGGAAACACCATATATTTT. The V and J genes are TRBV6-5 and TRBJ1-3; weak D call: TRBD1 (5 bases). CDR1 and CDR2 (germline): MNHEY, SVGAGI. CDR3 length: 15 amino acids. V was cut by 6 bases and J by 0 bases, with 12 bases left in between.

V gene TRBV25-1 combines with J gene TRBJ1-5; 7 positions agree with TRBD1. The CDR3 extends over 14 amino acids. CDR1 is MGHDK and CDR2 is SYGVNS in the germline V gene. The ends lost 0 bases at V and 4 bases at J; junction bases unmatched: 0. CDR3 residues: CASSEYRGNQPQHF. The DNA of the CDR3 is TGTGCCAGCAGTGAATACAGGGGGAATCAGCCCCAGCATTTT.

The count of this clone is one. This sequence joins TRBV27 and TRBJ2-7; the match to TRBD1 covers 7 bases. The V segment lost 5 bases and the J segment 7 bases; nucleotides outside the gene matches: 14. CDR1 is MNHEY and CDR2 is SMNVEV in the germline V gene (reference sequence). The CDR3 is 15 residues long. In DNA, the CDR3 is TGTGCCAGCAGTCCCAGTCGGACAGGCTCGGTGGAGCAGTACTTC. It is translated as CASSPSRTGSVEQYF.

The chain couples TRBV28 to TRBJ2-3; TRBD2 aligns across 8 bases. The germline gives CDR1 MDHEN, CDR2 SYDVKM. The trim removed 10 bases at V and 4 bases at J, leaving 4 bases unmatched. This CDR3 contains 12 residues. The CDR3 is CANSRGADTQYF. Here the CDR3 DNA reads TGTGCCAACTCGCGGGGGGCAGATACGCAGTATTTT.

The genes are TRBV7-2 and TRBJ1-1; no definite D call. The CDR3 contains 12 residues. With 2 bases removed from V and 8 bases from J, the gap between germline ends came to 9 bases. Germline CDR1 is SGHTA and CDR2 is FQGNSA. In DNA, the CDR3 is TGTGCCAGCAGCTTATATAGTTGGGAAGCTTTCTTT. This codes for CASSLYSWEAFF. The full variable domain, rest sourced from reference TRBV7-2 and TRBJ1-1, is GAGVSQSPSNKVTEKGKDVELRCDPISGHTALYWYRQSLGQGLEFLIYFQGNSAPDKSGLPSDRFSAERTGGSVSTLTIQRTQQEDSAVYLCASSLYSWEAFFGQGTRLTVV.

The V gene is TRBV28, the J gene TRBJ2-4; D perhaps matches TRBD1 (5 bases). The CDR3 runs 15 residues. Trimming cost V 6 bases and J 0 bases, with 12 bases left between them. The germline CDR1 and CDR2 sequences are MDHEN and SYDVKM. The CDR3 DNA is TGTGCCAGCAGGGAAGGGGTCCTAGCCAAAAACATTCAGTACTTC. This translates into CASREGVLAKNIQYF.

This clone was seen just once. The CDR3 nucleotides read TGTGCCAGCAGTTTCTACCGAAGCTATGGCTACACCTTC. Translated, it gives CASSFYRSYGYTF. This chain uses TRBV28 with TRBJ1-2, with no clear D. Trimming removed 3 bases from V and 4 bases from J, with 9 bases in between. CDR3 length: 13 amino acids. CDR1 and CDR2 (germline): MDHEN, SYDVKM.

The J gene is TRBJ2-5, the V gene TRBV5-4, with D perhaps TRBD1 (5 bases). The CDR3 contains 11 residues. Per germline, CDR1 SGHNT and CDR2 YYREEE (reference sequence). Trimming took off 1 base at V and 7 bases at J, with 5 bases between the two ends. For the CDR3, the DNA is TGTGCCAGCAGCTTGCAGGGGACCCAGTACTTC. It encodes CASSLQGTQYF.

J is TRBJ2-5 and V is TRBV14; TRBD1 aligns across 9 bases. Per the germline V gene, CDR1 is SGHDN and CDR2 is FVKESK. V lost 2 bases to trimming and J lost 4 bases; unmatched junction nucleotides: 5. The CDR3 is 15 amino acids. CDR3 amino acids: CASSQTTGGLETQYF. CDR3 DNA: TGTGCCAGCAGCCAAACTACAGGGGGCCTAGAGACCCAGTACTTC.

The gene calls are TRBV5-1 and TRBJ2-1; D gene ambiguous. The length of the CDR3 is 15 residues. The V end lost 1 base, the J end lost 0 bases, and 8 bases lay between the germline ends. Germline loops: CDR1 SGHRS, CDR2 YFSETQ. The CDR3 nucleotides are TGCGCCAGCAGCTTGTTGAAGAGCTCCTACAATGAGCAGTTCTTC. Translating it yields CASSLLKSSYNEQFF.

The CDR3 DNA is TGTGCCATCATGGGGAGGACAGCCAGTGAAGCTTTCTTT. Translating gives CAIMGRTASEAFF. The chain is built from TRBV10-3 and TRBJ1-1; D might be TRBD1 (6 bases). The ends were cut back, 7 bases at V and 7 bases at J, with 16 bases in the middle. The CDR3 is made up of 13 amino acids. CDR1 ENHRY and CDR2 SYGVKD come from the germline V gene.

CDR3 residues: CAWIIRSSQPQHF. The CDR3 region has the DNA TGTGCCTGGATTATACGGTCAAGTCAGCCCCAGCATTTT. The rearrangement joins TRBV30 to TRBJ1-5; D is unresolved. This CDR3 has 13 amino acids. V was shortened by 4 bases and J by 6 bases, with 13 bases between the two germline ends. Germline V gene data show CDR1 as GTSNPN and CDR2 as SVGIG (reference sequence).

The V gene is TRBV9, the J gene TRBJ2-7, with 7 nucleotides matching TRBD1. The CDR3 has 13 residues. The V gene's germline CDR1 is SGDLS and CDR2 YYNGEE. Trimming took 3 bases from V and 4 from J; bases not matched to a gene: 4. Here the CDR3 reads CASSGGQMYEQYF. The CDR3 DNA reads TGTGCCAGCAGCGGGGGACAGATGTACGAGCAGTACTTC.